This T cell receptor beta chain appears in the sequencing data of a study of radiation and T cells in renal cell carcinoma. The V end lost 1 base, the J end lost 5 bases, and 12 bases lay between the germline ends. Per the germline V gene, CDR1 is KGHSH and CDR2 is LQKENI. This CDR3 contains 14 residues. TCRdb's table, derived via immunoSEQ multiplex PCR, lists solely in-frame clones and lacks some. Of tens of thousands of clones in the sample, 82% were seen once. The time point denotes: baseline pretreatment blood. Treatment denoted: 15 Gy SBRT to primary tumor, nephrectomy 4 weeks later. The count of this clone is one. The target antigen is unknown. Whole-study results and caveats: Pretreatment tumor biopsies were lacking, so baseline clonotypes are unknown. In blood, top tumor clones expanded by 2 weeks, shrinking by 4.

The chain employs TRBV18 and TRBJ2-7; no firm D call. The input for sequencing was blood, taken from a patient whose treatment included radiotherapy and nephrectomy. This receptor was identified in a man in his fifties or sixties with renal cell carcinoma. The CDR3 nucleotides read TGTGCCAGCTCACCACAAGAGTCGCGTCACGAGCAGTACTTC. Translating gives CASSPQESRHEQYF.